Listed below are T cell receptor beta chains from one sample, sequenced in a study of T cells after yellow fever vaccination. TCRdb re-called the 5' RACE reads through MiXCR, storing one row per CDR3 protein. Here the sample spans a few hundred thousand distinct CDR3 sequences, roughly 17% being singletons. The specimen comprised PBMCs, sampled 4 to 5 days after the first yellow fever vaccination. The source of these receptors is a man in his late teens or twenties who received the YFV17D yellow fever vaccine. Each CDR3 is given with its conserved first and last residue. A D gene is named only where the DNA matches it firmly. Only some rows state a clone size, as once, few, many or a class for expanded clones.

TRBJ2-1,TRBV5-4,TRBD2,many,TGTGCCAGCAGCCCGAGGACTAGCGGGGGTGATCGTAGTGAGCAGTTCTTC,CASSPRTSGGDRSEQFF
TRBJ2-7,TRBV1,-,-,TGCACCAGCAGGGAGGACCTTTCCTACGAGCAGTACTTC,CTSREDLSYEQYF
TRBJ2-5,TRBV6-1,-,many,TGTGCCAGCAGTGCCGTACAGTGGGAGACCCAGTACTTC,CASSAVQWETQYF
TRBJ1-2,TRBV7-9,-,few,TGTGCCAGCAGCTTCCGGGAGCGTGTGTTCTTC,CASSFRERVFF
TRBJ2-1,TRBV20-1,-,-,TGCAGTGCTCCGGGACTTCGCTCCTACAATGAGCAGTTCTTC,CSAPGLRSYNEQFF
TRBJ1-1,TRBV3-1,-,-,TGTGCCAGCAGCCAAGATGTAAGGGGAATTGGAGCTTTCTTT,CASSQDVRGIGAFF
TRBJ2-4,TRBV18,-,-,TGTGCCAGCTCACCACTTAACGGGAAAAACATTCAGTACTTC,CASSPLNGKNIQYF
TRBJ1-3,TRBV5-4,-,few,TGTGCCAGCAGCTTGAGTACTGACCTGGCTGGAAACACCATATATTTT,CASSLSTDLAGNTIYF
TRBJ2-1,TRBV7-2,-,few,TGTGCCAGCAGCTTAGCGGGCCCCCTCTTGGGCTATGAGCAGTTCTTC,CASSLAGPLLGYEQFF
TRBJ2-7,TRBV19,-,-,TGTGCCAGTAGTCCGAACGACTTTTCCTACGAGCAGTACTTC,CASSPNDFSYEQYF
TRBJ1-5,TRBV4-3,TRBD1,-,TGCGCCAGCAGCCAGGACAGGGGAAACGGGCAGCCCCAGCATTTT,CASSQDRGNGQPQHF
TRBJ1-2,TRBV20-1,-,-,TGCAGTGCTAGAGATGCCGGGGGGCGCGACTATGGCTACACCTTC,CSARDAGGRDYGYTF
TRBJ2-3,TRBV27,TRBD2,-,TGTGCCGCCGGGACTAGCGGGGTAGATACGCAGTATTTT,CAAGTSGVDTQYF
TRBJ1-5,TRBV10-3,-,-,TGTGCCATCAGTGAGTCAGGGCAGATCAATCAGCCCCAGCATTTT,CAISESGQINQPQHF
TRBJ1-4,TRBV25-1,TRBD1,few,TGTGCCAGCACCCCCTCGGACAGGGGAGATGAAAAACTGTTTTTT,CASTPSDRGDEKLFF
TRBJ2-3,TRBV5-4,-,-,TGTGCCAGCAGCTTGGATGTTGGTACGTCAGATACGCAGTATTTT,CASSLDVGTSDTQYF
TRBJ1-4,TRBV10-3,-,-,TGTGCCATCAGTGAGTCGATTAAGGAAAAACTGTTTTTT,CAISESIKEKLFF
TRBJ1-5,TRBV6-1,TRBD1,-,TGTGCCAGCAAACGGACAGGGAGGTACAATCAGCCCCAGCATTTT,CASKRTGRYNQPQHF
TRBJ2-1,TRBV7-3,TRBD2,-,TGTGCCAGCAGCTCCGGAATAGCGGGGGGGGATGAGCAGTTCTTC,CASSSGIAGGDEQFF
TRBJ1-1,TRBV20-1,-,-,TGCAGTGCCTTGAGGCGCATGAACACTGAAGCTTTCTTT,CSALRRMNTEAFF
TRBJ1-2,TRBV6-1,-,many,TGTGCCAGCAGAGAATCGGGGGGGCATGGCTACACCTTC,CASRESGGHGYTF
TRBJ1-6,TRBV5-1,-,few,TGCGCCAGCAGCCCTACATTCTATAATTCACCCCTCCACTTT,CASSPTFYNSPLHF
TRBJ1-2,TRBV4-2,TRBD1,-,TGTGCCAGCAGCAGCCGGGACAGGGAGCTCTATGGCTACACCTTC,CASSSRDRELYGYTF
TRBJ2-3,TRBV12-3/TRBV12-4,-,once,TGTGCCAGCACGGCGAACACAGATACGCAGTATTTT,CASTANTDTQYF
TRBJ2-1,TRBV6-2/TRBV6-3,TRBD1,many,TGTGCCAGCAGAACCTACAGGGGGGAATCCTACAATGAGCAGTTCTTC,CASRTYRGESYNEQFF
TRBJ1-2,TRBV9,-,few,TGTGCCAGCAGCGTAGGGGCCCCCCTCACGCTCTATGGCTACACCTTC,CASSVGAPLTLYGYTF
TRBJ1-1,TRBV30,-,few,TGTGCCTGGAGGTGGGGGGCCACTGAAGCTTTCTTT,CAWRWGATEAFF
TRBJ1-6,TRBV4-3,-,many,TGCGCCAGCAGCCAAGAGGACTATAATTCACCCCTCCACTTT,CASSQEDYNSPLHF
TRBJ1-5,TRBV6-5,-,few,TGTGCCAGCAGTTACGCACCGGAGCATCAGCCCCAGCATTTT,CASSYAPEHQPQHF
TRBJ1-4,TRBV10-3,TRBD1,-,TGTGCCATCAGTGAGTCGAGTCGTACGGGACAGAATGAAAAACTGTTTTTT,CAISESSRTGQNEKLFF
TRBJ1-4,TRBV7-8,TRBD1,few,TGTGCCAGCAGCTCCGGACAGGGAAACAAGCCCCCCTCTTTT,CASSSGQGNKPPSF